The 11 T cell receptor beta chains listed next were all sequenced from one sample in a study of blood T cells in healthy people across ages. A J-beta primer mix and a sample-barcoded 5' primer were used in a second PCR of about 6 to 12 cycles. MiXCR was run by TCRdb on the 5' RACE reads, yielding one entry per CDR3 protein. In the table there are approximately 1,000,000 distinct CDR3 sequences, 35% to 55% of which are singletons. Sequenced: blood. The source of these receptors is a woman aged 60-75 years in good health.

This chain connects TRBV7-9 to TRBJ2-5; 13 positions agree with TRBD2. The CDR3 has 17 amino acids. Trimming took 5 bases from V and 11 from J; bases not matched to a gene: 17. Germline assignment: CDR1 SEHNR and CDR2 FQNEAQ (reference sequence). The DNA for the CDR3 is TGTGCCAGCAGCCCTCCCCCGGGACTAGCGGGAAGCAATGAGCAGTACTTC. This codes for CASSPPPGLAGSNEQYF.

The gene calls are TRBV3-1 and TRBJ2-7; D ambiguous. The CDR3 length is 15 residues. V gave up 2 bases and J gave up 0 bases, with 11 bases separating them. CDR1 and CDR2 (germline): LGHDT, YNNKEL (reference sequence). CDR3 DNA sequence: TGTGCCAGCAGCCAACTGGGGTTTAGCTCCTACGAGCAGTACTTC. Protein: CASSQLGFSSYEQYF.

This clonotype was recorded a few times. The CDR3, as DNA: TGTGCCAGCAGCCCCCGGGCTTCGAGGACGGAGACCCAGTACTTC. It yields the protein CASSPRASRTETQYF. The V gene is TRBV9, the J gene TRBJ2-4; D remains unclear. Gene TRBJ2-5 matches the end of the DNA better, so the J call may be wrong. From germline, CDR1 is SGDLS and CDR2 YYNGEE. The CDR3 length is 15 residues.

The rearrangement links TRBV9 to TRBJ2-7; 8 bases line up with TRBD1. With 3 bases clipped from V and 5 bases from J, the junction kept 4 bases outside the gene matches. The germline gives CDR1 SGDLS, CDR2 YYNGEE. The CDR3 sequence is 13 residues long. The CDR3 sequence: CASSGTGSHEQYF. The DNA for the CDR3 is TGTGCCAGCAGCGGGACAGGGAGCCACGAGCAGTACTTC.

Concerning this clonotype: An end of the junction differs from the germline gene, which may be a read error. The J gene is TRBJ2-7, the V gene TRBV6-1; 11 positions match TRBD1. The germline V gene has CDR1 MNHNS and CDR2 SASEGT. There are 15 residues in the CDR3. The CDR3 loop is CASREGQGAPYEQYF. DNA of the CDR3: TGTGCCAGCAGAGAAGGACAGGGGGCCCCCTACGAGCAGTACTTC.

This clonotype was counted many times. The gene calls are TRBV5-1 and TRBJ2-5, with 8 positions matching TRBD1. CDR1 and CDR2 from the germline V gene are SGHRS and YFSETQ. Trimming at V came to 3 bases and at J to 5 bases, leaving 3 bases not matched to a gene. The CDR3 spans 13 residues. The CDR3 nucleotides are TGCGCCAGCAGCTCGACAGGGGCCGAGACCCAGTACTTC. It is translated as CASSSTGAETQYF.

This rearrangement joins TRBV20-1 to TRBJ1-3; D might be TRBD1 (5 bases). This CDR3 is 12 amino acids long. V dropped 3 bases and J dropped 8 bases, with 11 bases sitting between them. CDR1 and CDR2 (germline): DFQATT, SNEGSKA (reference sequence). CDR3 sequence reads: CSASGGVDTIYF. The CDR3 nucleotides read TGCAGTGCTAGTGGGGGGGTTGACACCATATATTTT.

The chain uses TRBV7-9 and TRBJ2-2; D is undetermined. This CDR3 is 11 amino acids long. Looked up from germline, CDR1 is SEHNR and CDR2 is FQNEAQ (reference sequence). V was shortened by 5 bases and J by 9 bases, with 7 bases between the two germline ends. The CDR3 DNA is TGTGCCAGCAGCCCCCTCCGGGAGCTGTTTTTT. Encoded protein: CASSPLRELFF.

This clonotype was observed many times. CDR3 residues: CASSLTGGTYEQYF. CDR3 bases: TGTGCCAGCAGTTTGACAGGGGGCACTTACGAGCAGTACTTC. This rearrangement joins TRBV28 to TRBJ2-7; 10 bases align to TRBD1. Germline CDR1 MDHEN, CDR2 SYDVKM. CDR3 length equals 14 residues. Losses at the gene ends were 3 bases for V and 4 bases for J; bases not matched to a gene: 3.

This sequence joins TRBV6-5 and TRBJ2-2, with D perhaps being TRBD1 or TRBD2 (6 bases each). CDR1 MNHEY and CDR2 SVGAGI come from the germline V gene. There are 17 residues in the CDR3. The V end lost 3 bases, the J end lost 1 base, and 15 bases lay between the germline ends. As DNA, the CDR3 is TGTGCCAGCAGTTATGAAGGGGGGTTTCAGAACACCGGGGAGCTGTTTTTT. The encoded protein is CASSYEGGFQNTGELFF.

The rearrangement uses TRBV5-8 and TRBJ2-7, with 7 bases aligning to TRBD2. Germline loops: CDR1 SGHTS, CDR2 YDEGEE. The ends lost 2 bases at V and 5 bases at J; junction bases unmatched: 10. The CDR3 contains 15 residues. The CDR3 nucleotides are TGTGCCAGCAGCTTATATAGCGGGTTCAGCGACGAGCAGTACTTC. Translation gives CASSLYSGFSDEQYF.